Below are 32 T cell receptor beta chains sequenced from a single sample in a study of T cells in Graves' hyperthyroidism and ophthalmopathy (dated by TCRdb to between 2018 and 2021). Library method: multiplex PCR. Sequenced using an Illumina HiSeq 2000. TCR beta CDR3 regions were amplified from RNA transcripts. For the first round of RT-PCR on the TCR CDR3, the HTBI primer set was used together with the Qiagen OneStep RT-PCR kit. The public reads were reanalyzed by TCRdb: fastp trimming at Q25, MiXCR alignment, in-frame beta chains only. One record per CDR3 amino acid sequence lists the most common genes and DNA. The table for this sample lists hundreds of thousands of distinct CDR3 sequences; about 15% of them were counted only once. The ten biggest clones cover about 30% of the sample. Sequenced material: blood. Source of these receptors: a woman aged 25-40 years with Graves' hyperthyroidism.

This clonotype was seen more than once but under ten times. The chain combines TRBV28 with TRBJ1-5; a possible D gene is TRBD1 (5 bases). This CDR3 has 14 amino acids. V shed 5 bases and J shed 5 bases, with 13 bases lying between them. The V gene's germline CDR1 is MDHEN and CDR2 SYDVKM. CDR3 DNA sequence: TGTGCCAGCAGTCTAAGGGACGGTGATCAGCCCCAGCATTTT. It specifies CASSLRDGDQPQHF.

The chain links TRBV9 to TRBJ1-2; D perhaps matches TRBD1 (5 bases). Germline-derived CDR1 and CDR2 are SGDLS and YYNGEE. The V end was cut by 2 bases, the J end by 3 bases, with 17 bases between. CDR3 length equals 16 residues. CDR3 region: CASSVNPIRVDYGYTF. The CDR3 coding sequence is TGTGCCAGCAGCGTCAACCCGATCAGGGTGGACTATGGCTACACCTTC.

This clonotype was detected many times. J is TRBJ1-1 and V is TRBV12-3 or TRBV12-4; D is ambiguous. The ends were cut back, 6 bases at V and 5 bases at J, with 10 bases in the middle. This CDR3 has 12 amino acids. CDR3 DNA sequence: TGTGCCAGCAGCCGAAGCGGAACTGAAGCTTTCTTT. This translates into CASSRSGTEAFF.

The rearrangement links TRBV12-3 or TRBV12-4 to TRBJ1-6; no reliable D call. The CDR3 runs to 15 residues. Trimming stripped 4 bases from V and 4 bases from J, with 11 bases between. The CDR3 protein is CASSSTRSYNSPLHF. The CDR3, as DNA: TGTGCCAGCAGTTCGACCAGGAGTTATAATTCACCCCTCCACTTT.

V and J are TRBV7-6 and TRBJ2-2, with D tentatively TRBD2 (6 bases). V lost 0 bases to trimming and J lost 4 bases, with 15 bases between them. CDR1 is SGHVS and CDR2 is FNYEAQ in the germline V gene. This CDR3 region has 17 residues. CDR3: CASSLASRQGGTGELFF. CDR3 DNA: TGTGCCAGCAGCTTAGCCTCCCGGCAGGGAGGCACCGGGGAGCTGTTTTTT.

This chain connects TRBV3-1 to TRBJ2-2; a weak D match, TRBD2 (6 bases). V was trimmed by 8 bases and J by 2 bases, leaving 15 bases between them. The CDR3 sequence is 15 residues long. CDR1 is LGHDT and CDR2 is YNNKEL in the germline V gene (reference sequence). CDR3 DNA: TGTGCCAGCGGGTCTAGCGTTTTAAACACCGGGGAGCTGTTTTTT. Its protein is CASGSSVLNTGELFF. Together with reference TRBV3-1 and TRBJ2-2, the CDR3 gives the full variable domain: DTAVSQTPKYLVTQMGNDKSIKCEQNLGHDTMYWYKQDSKKFLKIMFSYNNKELIINETVPNRFSPKSPDKAHLNLHINSLELGDSAVYFCASGSSVLNTGELFFGEGSRLTVL.

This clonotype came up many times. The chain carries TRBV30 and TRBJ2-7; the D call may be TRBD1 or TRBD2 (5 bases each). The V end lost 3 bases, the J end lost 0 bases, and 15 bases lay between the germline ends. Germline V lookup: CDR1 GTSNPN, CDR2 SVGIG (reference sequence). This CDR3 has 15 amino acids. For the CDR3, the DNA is TGTGCCTGGAGCCGGGGCAGTACTCTCTCCTACGAGCAGTACTTC. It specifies CAWSRGSTLSYEQYF.

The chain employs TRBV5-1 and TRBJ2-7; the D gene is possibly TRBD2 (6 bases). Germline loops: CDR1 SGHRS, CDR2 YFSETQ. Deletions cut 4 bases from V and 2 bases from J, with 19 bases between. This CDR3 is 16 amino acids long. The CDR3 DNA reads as TGCGCCAGCAGCCTCTCGCGGGATCACAACCCCTACGAGCAGTACTTC. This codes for CASSLSRDHNPYEQYF. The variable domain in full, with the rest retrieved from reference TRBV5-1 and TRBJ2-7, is KAGVTQTPRYLIKTRGQQVTLSCSPISGHRSVSWYQQTPGQGLQFLFEYFSETQRNKGNFPGRFSGRQFSNSRSEMNVSTLELGDSALYLCASSLSRDHNPYEQYFGPGTRLTVT.

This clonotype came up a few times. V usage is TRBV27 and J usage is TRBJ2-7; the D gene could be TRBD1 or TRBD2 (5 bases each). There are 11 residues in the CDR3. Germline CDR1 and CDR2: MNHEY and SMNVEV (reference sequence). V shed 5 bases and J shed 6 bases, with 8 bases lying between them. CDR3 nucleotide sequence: TGTGCCAGCAGTATAGGGACCGAGCAGTACTTC. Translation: CASSIGTEQYF.

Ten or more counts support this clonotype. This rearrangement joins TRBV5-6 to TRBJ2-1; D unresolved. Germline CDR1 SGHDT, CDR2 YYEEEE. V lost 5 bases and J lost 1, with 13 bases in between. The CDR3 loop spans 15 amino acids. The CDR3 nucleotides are TGTGCCAGCAGTCCACGGGTCGAATCCTACAATGAGCAGTTCTTC. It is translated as CASSPRVESYNEQFF. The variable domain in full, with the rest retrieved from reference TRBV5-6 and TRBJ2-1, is DAGVTQSPTHLIKTRGQQVTLRCSPKSGHDTVSWYQQALGQGPQFIFQYYEEEERQRGNFPDRFSGHQFPNYSSELNVNALLLGDSALYLCASSPRVESYNEQFFGPGTRLTVL.

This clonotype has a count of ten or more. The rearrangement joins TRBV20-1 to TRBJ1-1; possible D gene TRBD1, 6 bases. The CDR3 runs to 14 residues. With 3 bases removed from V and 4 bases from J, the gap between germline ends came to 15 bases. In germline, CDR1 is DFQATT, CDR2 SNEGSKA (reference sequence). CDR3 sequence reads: CSAREGGPVTEAFF. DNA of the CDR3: TGCAGTGCTAGGGAGGGGGGGCCCGTCACTGAAGCTTTCTTT.

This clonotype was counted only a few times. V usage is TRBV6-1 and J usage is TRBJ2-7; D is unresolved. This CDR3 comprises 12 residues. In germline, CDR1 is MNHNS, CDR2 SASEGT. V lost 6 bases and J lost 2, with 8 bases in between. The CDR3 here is CASSPSTYEQYF. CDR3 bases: TGTGCCAGCAGCCCCTCCACCTACGAGCAGTACTTC.

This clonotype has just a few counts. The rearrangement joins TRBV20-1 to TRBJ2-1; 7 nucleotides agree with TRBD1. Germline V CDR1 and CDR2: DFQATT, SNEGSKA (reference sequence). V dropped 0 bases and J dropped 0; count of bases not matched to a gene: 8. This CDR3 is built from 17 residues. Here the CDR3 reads CSARDFRRDSSYNEQFF. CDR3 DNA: TGCAGTGCTAGAGACTTCCGCCGGGACAGCTCCTACAATGAGCAGTTCTTC.

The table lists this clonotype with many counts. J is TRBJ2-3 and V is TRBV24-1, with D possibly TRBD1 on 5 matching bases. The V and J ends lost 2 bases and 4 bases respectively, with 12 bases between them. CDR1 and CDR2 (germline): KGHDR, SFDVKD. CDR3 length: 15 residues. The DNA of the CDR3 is TGTGCCACCAGTGATTCGGGTTCCAGGGCAGATACGCAGTATTTT. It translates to CATSDSGSRADTQYF.

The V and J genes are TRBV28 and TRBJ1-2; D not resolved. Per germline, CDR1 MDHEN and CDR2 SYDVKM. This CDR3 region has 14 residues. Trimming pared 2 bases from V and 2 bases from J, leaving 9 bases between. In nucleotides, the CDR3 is TGTGCCAGCAGTTTACTCCAGCCGAACTATGGCTACACCTTC. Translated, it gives CASSLLQPNYGYTF.

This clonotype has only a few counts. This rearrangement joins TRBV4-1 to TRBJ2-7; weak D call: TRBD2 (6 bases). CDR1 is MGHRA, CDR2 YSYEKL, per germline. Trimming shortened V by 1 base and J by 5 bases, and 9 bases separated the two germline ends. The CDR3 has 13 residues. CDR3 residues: CASSQVGLHEQYF. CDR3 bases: TGCGCCAGCAGCCAAGTGGGACTCCACGAGCAGTACTTC.

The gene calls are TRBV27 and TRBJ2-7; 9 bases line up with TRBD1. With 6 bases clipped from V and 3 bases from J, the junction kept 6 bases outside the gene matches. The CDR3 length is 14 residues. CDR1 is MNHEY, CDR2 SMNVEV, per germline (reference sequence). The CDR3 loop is CASRTRDRDYEQYF. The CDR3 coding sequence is TGTGCCAGCAGGACCCGGGACAGGGACTACGAGCAGTACTTC.

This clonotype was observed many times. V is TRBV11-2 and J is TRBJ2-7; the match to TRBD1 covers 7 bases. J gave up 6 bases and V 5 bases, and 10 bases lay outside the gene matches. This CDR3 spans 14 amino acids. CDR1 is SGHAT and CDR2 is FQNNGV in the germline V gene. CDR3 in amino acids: CASSVPTGLAEQYF. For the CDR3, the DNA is TGTGCCAGCAGCGTACCGACAGGGCTCGCCGAGCAGTACTTC.

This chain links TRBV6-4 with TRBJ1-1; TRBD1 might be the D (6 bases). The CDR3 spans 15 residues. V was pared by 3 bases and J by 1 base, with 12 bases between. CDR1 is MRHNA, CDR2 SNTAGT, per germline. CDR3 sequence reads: CASSETGYGNTEAFF. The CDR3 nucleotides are TGTGCCAGCAGTGAAACAGGGTACGGGAACACTGAAGCTTTCTTT.

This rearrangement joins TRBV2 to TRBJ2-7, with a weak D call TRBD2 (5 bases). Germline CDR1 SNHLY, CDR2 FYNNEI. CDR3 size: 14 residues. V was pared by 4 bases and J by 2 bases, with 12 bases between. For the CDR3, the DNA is TGTGCCAGCAGTGGAAGACGGACTCCCTACGAGCAGTACTTC. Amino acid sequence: CASSGRRTPYEQYF.

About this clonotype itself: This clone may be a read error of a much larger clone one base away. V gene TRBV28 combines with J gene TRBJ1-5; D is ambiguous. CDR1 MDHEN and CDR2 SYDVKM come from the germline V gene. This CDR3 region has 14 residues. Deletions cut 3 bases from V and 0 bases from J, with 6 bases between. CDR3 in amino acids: CASSFGVSNQPQHF. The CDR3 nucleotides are TGTGCCAGCAGTTTTGGGGTTAGCAATCAGCCCCAGCATTTT. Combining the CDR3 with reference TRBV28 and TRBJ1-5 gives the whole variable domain DVKVTQSSRYLVKRTGEKVFLECVQDMDHENMFWYRQDPGLGLRLIYFSYDVKMKEKGDIPEGYSVSREKKERFSLILESASTNQTSMYLCASSFGVSNQPQHFGDGTRLSIL.

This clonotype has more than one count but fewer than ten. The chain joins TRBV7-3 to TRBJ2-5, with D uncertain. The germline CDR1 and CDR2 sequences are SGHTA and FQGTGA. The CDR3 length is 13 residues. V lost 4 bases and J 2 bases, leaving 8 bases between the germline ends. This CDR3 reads CASSSSRQETQYF. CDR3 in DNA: TGTGCCAGCAGCTCATCTCGACAAGAGACCCAGTACTTC.

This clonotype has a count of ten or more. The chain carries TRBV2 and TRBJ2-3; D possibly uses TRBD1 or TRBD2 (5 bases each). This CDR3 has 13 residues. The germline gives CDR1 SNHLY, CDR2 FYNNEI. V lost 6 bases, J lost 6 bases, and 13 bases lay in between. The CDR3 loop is CASSELEGDTQYF. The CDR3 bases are TGTGCCAGCAGCGAGTTAGAGGGGGATACGCAGTATTTT.

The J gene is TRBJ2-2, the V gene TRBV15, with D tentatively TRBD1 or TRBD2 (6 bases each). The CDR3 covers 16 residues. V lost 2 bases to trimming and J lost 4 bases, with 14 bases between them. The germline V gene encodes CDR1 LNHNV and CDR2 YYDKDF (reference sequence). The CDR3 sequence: CATSRSGAGSTGELFF. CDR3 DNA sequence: TGTGCCACCAGCAGATCGGGGGCCGGGTCCACCGGGGAGCTGTTTTTT.

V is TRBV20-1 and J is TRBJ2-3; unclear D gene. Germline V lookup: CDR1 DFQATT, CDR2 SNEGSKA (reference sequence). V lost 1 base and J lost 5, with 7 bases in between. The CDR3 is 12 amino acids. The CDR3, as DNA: TGCAGTGCTAGAGTGGTGATAGATACGCAGTATTTT. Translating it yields CSARVVIDTQYF.

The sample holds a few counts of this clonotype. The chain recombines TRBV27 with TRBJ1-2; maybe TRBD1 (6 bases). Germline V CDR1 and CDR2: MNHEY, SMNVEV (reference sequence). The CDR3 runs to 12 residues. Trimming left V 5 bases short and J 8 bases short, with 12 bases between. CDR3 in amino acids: CASSPPGGGYTF. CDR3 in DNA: TGTGCCAGCAGTCCACCCGGGGGCGGCTACACCTTC.

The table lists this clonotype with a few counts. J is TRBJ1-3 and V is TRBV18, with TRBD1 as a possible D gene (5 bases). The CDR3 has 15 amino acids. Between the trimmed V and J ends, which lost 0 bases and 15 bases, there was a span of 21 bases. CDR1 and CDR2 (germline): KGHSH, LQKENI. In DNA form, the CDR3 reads TGTGCCAGCTCACCACCTGGGGCGAGGGACCACAGTGAATATTTT. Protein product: CASSPPGARDHSEYF.

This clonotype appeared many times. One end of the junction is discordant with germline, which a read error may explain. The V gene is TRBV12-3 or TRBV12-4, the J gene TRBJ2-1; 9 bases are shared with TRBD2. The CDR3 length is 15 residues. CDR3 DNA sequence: TGTGCCAGCAGCTTAGCGGGAGATCGCCAGAATGAGCAGTTCTTC. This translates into CASSLAGDRQNEQFF.

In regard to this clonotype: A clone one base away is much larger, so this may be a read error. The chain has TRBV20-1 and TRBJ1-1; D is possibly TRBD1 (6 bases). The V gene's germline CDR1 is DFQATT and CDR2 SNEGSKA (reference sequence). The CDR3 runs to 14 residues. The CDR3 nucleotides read TGCAGTGCCAGAACACAGGGAGGGAACACTGAAGCTCTCTTT. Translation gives CSARTQGGNTEALF.

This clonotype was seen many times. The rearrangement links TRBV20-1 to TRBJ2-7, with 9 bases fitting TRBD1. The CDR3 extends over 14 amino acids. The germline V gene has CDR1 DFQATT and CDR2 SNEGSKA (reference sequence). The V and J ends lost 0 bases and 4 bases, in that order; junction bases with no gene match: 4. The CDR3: CSARERDREYEQYF. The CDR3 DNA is TGCAGTGCTAGAGAGAGGGACAGGGAATACGAGCAGTACTTC.

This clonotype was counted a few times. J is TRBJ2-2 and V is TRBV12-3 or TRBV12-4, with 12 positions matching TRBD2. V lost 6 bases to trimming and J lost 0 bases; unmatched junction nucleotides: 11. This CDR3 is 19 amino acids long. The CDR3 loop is CASRLPGLAGPSNTGELFF. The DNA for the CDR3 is TGTGCCAGCAGACTACCGGGACTAGCGGGCCCCTCGAACACCGGGGAGCTGTTTTTT.

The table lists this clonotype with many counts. CDR3 loop: CASSQVGSGELFF. The CDR3 DNA follows: TGTGCCAGCAGCCAAGTAGGTTCCGGGGAGCTGTTTTTT. This chain joins TRBV3-1 and TRBJ2-2, with D hard to call. The CDR3 length is 13 residues. The germline V gene encodes CDR1 LGHDT and CDR2 YNNKEL (reference sequence). With 1 base removed from V and 6 bases from J, the gap between germline ends came to 6 bases. The complete variable domain, with remaining parts taken from reference TRBV3-1 and TRBJ2-2, reads DTAVSQTPKYLVTQMGNDKSIKCEQNLGHDTMYWYKQDSKKFLKIMFSYNNKELIINETVPNRFSPKSPDKAHLNLHINSLELGDSAVYFCASSQVGSGELFFGEGSRLTVL.